The clone carrying this T cell receptor (beta chain) was seen a handful of times. Its target is unknown. Per germline, CDR1 SGHAT and CDR2 FQDESV (reference sequence). Trimming took 5 bases from V and 9 from J, leaving 13 bases between them. The CDR3 is 12 amino acids. The protocol was immunoSEQ multiplex PCR, while the TCRdb copy is restricted to in-frame clones and leaves out a portion. This table has about 100,000 clones, about 70% appearing once. This entry comes from a study of shared clonotypes between healthy human individuals. Study results and limitations: Memory subsets generally showed smaller estimated richness than naive subsets did. Shared clonotypes across all four donors exceeded non-shared ones in generation probability.

There were no recent acute infections or vaccinations among the donors, who were healthy HIV-negative adults. CD45RO+ cells were combined with CCR7-negative CD45RA+ TemRA cells to form CD8 memory. This TCR derives from a woman aged 25-40 years in good health. Sequenced material: memory CD8+ T cells sorted from blood. The subset denotes: CD45RO+ cells pooled with CCR7-negative TemRA cells. The genes are TRBV11-1 and TRBJ2-5; TRBD2 is a possible D gene (6 bases). CDR3 bases: TGTGCCAGCAGCACCCCGGGGGAGGCCCAGTACTTC. It yields the protein CASSTPGEAQYF.